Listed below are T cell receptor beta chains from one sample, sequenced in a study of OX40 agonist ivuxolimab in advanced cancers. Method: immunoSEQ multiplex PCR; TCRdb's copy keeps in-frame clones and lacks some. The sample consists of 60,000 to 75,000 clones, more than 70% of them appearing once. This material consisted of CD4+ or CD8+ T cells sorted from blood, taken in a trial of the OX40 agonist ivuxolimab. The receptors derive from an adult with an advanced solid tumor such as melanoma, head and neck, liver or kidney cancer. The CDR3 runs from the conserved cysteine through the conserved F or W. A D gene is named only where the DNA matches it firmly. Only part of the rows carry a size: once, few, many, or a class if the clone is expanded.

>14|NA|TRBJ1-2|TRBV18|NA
TGTGCCAGCTCACCGGGACGACTCAACTATGGCTACACCTTC
CASSPGRLNYGYTF
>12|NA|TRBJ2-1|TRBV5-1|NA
TGCGCCAGCAGCTTGCCACTAGATGAGCAGTTCTTC
CASSLPLDEQFF
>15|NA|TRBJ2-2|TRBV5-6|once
TGTGCCAGCAGCTTTATCAGTAGGAACACCGGGGAGCTGTTTTTT
CASSFISRNTGELFF
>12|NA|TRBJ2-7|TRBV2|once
TGTGCTGATCAGACGGAGGGGGGCGAGCAGTACTTC
CADQTEGGEQYF
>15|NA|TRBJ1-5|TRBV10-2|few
TGCGCCAGCAGTGAGTCGGCGGCAGGCAATCAGCCCCAGCATTTT
CASSESAAGNQPQHF
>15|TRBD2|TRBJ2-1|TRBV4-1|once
TGCGCCAGCAGCCCCCGGACTAGCGCTAACAATGAGCAGTTCTTC
CASSPRTSANNEQFF
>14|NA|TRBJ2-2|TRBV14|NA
TGTGCCAGCAGCCACAGGGGCGGCACCGGGGAGCTGTTTTTT
CASSHRGGTGELFF
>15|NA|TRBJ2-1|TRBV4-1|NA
TGCGCCAGCAGCCCGTCGGAGGTTTCCTACAATGAGCAGTTCTTC
CASSPSEVSYNEQFF
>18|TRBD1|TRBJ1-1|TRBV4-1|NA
TGCGCCAGCAGCCTTCAAGGGACAGGGGGTATTGGGAACACTGAAGCTTTCTTT
CASSLQGTGGIGNTEAFF
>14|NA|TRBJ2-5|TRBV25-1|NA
TGTGCCAGCAGTGAATACGGCAGCCAAGAGACCCAGTACTTC
CASSEYGSQETQYF
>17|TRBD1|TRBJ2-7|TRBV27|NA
TGTGCCAGCAGTTTATACCCGACAGGGTTCCGCTCCTACGAGCAGTACTTC
CASSLYPTGFRSYEQYF
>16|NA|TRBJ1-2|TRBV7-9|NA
TGTGCCAGCAGCCCTCGCAGGGATCAGGGCCACAATGGCTACACCTTC
CASSPRRDQGHNGYTF
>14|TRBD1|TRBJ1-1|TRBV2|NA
TGTGCCAGCAGTGGCGGGACAGGGGGCTCCGAAGCTTTCTTT
CASSGGTGGSEAFF
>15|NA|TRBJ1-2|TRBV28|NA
TGTGCCAGCAGTTTATCCCTCGCAGGGCGCTATGGCTACACCTTC
CASSLSLAGRYGYTF
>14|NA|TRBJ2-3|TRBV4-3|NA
TGCGCCAGCAGCCTCAGGGAAAGCACAGATACGCAGTATTTT
CASSLRESTDTQYF
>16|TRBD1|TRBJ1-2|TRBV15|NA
TGTGCCACCAGCTCCGGAGCCGGGGACAGGGGAATTGGCTACACCTTC
CATSSGAGDRGIGYTF
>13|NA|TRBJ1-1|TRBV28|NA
TGTGCCAGCAGTCGCCAGGTCCACACTGAAGCTTTCTTT
CASSRQVHTEAFF
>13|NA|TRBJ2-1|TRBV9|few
TGTGCCAGCAGCGTAGACCCATGGAATGAGCAGTTCTTC
CASSVDPWNEQFF
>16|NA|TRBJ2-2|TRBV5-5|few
TGTGCCAGCAGCTTCGGACTGGGATTGAACACCGGGGAGCTGTTTTTT
CASSFGLGLNTGELFF
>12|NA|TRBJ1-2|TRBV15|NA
TGTGCCACCAGCAGAGATACAGGTCGCAGCACCTTC
CATSRDTGRSTF
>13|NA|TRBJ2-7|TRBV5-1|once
TGCGCCAGCAGCTTTAGCGAGGAGTACGAGCAGTACTTC
CASSFSEEYEQYF
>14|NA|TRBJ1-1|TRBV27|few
TGTGCCAGCAGTCCAACAGGGACTTTAAAGAAAGCTTTCTTT
CASSPTGTLKKAFF
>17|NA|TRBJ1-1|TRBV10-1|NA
TGCGCCAGCAGTGAGATGGGCCCCGAAGGAATGAACACTGAAGCTTTCTTT
CASSEMGPEGMNTEAFF
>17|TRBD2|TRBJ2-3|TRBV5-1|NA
TGCGCCAGCAGCCGGACTAGCGGGGGGTCTAGCACAGATACGCAGTATTTT
CASSRTSGGSSTDTQYF
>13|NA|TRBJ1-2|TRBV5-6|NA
TGTGCCAGCAGCAGGGGGTATAACTATGGCTACACCTTC
CASSRGYNYGYTF
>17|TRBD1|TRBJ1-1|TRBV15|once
TGTGCCACCAGCACCTCCGGACAGGGGGCGCTGAACACTGAAGCTTTCTTT
CATSTSGQGALNTEAFF
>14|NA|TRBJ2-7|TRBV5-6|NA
TGTGCCAGCAGCTTGTTGGGGCCCTCCTACGAGCAGTACTTC
CASSLLGPSYEQYF
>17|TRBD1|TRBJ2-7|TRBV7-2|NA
TGTGCCAGCAGCTTAGCCTTGGGGGACAGTGATACCTACGAGCAGTACTTC
CASSLALGDSDTYEQYF
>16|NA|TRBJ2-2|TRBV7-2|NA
TGTGCCAGCAGCCCGACCGGGACCTATAACACCGGGGAGCTGTTTTTT
CASSPTGTYNTGELFF
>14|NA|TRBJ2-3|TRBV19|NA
TGTGCCAGTAGTAAACAGACAAGCACAGATACGCAGTATTTT
CASSKQTSTDTQYF
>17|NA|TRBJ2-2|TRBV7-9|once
TGTGCCAGCAGCTTTACCTTAAATCGGGGGAATCCCGGGGAGCTGTTTTTT
CASSFTLNRGNPGELFF
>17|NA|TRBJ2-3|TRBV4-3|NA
TGCGCCAGCAGCCGAGACAAGGGGCCCCGACTCACAGATACGCAGTATTTT
CASSRDKGPRLTDTQYF
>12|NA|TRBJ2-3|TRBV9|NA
TGTGCCAGCAGCCTCCCACGAGATACGCAGTATTTT
CASSLPRDTQYF
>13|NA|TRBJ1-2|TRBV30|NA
TGTGCCTGGAGTGTACGGGGAAACTATGGCTACACCTTC
CAWSVRGNYGYTF